This T cell receptor (beta chain) is from a study of blood T cells in healthy people across ages. The use of a sample-barcoded 5' primer and a J-beta primer mix characterized a second PCR of 7 to 11 cycles. TCRdb ran MiXCR on the 5' RACE reads and lists one entry per CDR3 protein. The top ten hold about two fifths of the sample, which has 660,000 or so distinct CDR3 sequences, approximately 50% seen once. Whole-study findings and limits: The lack of PBMC sorting stopped any conclusive naive versus antigen-experienced comparison. It was held that the diversity estimates obtained from one million T cells were underestimates.

Total RNA extracted from each sample amounted to at least 6 micrograms. A word on this clonotype: Its antigen is as yet unknown.

Germline V gene sequence: CDR1 SGHVS, CDR2 FNYEAQ. This CDR3 contains 15 residues. The sequencing sample was made of blood. The genes are TRBV7-6 and TRBJ2-5; the match to TRBD1 covers 7 bases. The end of the DNA aligns better with TRBJ2-7, so the J call may be wrong. This clonotype originated in a man aged 60 to 69 in good health. CDR3 nucleotide sequence: TGTGCCAGCAGCTTAGTGGACAGGAAGAACTACGAGCAGTACTTC. Its translation: CASSLVDRKNYEQYF.